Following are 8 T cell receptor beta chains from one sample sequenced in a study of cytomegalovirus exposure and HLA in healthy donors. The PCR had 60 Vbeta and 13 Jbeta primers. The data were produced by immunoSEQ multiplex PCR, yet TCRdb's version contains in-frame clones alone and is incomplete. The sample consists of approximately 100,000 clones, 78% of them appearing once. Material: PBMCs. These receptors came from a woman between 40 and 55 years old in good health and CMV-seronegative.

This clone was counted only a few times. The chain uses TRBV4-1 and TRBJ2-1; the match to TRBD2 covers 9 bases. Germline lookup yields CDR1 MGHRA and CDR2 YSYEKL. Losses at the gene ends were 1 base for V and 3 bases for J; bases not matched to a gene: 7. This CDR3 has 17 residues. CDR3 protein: CASSQGAGTSNYNEQFF. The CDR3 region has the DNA TGCGCCAGCAGCCAAGGAGCCGGGACTAGCAACTACAATGAGCAGTTCTTC.

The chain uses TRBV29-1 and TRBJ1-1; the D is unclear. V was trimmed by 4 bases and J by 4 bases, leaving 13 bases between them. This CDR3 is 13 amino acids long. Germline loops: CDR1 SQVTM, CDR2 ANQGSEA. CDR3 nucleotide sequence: TGCAGCGTTGTTAACGGGAAGGGCACTGAAGCTTTCTTT. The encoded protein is CSVVNGKGTEAFF.

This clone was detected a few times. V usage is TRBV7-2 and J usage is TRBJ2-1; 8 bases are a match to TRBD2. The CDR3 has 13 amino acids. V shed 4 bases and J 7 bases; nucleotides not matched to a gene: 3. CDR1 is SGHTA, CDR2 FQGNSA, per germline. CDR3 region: CASSSGLANEQFF. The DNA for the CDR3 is TGTGCCAGCAGCTCAGGACTAGCAAATGAGCAGTTCTTC.

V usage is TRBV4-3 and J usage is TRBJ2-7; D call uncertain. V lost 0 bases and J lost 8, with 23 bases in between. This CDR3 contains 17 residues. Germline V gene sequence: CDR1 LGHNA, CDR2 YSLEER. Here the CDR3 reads CASSQDLFTPLSTKQYF. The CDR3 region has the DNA TGCGCCAGCAGCCAAGATCTATTTACGCCACTGTCCACCAAGCAGTACTTC.

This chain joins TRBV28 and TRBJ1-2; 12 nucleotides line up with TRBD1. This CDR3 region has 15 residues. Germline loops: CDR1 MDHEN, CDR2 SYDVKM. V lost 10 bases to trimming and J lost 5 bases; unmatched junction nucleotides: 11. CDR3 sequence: CATRDRGLREYGYTF. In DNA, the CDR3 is TGTGCCACCCGGGACAGGGGGCTTAGAGAGTATGGCTACACCTTC.

DNA of the CDR3: TGCGCCAGCAGCCAAAGACTCCGGACTAGCGGGGACACCGGGGAGCTGTTTTTT. Amino acids: CASSQRLRTSGDTGELFF. This chain uses TRBV4-3 with TRBJ2-2; 12 nucleotides match TRBD2. The junction had 7 bases not matched to a gene; V was cut back by 2 bases and J by 3 bases. The CDR3 is 18 residues long. Germline V gives CDR1 LGHNA, CDR2 YSLEER.

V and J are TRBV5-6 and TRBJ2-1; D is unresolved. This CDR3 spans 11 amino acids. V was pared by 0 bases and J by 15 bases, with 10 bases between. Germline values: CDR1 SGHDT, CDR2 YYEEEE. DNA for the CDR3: TGTGCCAGCAGCTTGGGCAGGATCGTGTTCTTC. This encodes CASSLGRIVFF.

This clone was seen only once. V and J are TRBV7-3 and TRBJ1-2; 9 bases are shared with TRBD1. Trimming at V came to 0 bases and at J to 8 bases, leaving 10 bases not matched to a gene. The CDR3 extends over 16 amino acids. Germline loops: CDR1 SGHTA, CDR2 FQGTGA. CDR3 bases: TGTGCCAGCAGCTTAACCGGGACAGGGAACCAGAGAGGCTACACCTTC. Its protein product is CASSLTGTGNQRGYTF.